This T cell receptor (beta chain) originates from a study of T cell repertoires in cytomegalovirus infection. The overall study: HLA-C-restricted CMV epitopes, recently identified, and well-studied HLA-B-restricted ones were used by the study. Study-level points and caveats: HLA-C-restricted TCR beta clonotypes specific for CMV led the ex vivo response.

About this clonotype: What it recognizes is unknown.

The junction had 5 bases not matched to a gene; V was cut back by 4 bases and J by 2 bases. The germline CDR1 and CDR2 sequences are KGHSH and LQKENI. The CDR3 sequence is 15 residues long. Via MiXCR, TCRdb re-called the reads, giving one row per CDR3 protein. The table lists fewer than 1,000,000 distinct CDR3 sequences, about a third of them singletons. The genes are TRBV18 and TRBJ2-3, with TRBD1 matching 8 bases. This receptor was taken from a human donor in good health (CMV status not recorded). Some clones in this sample may be carry-over from other donors' samples. Material: cultured CD8+ T cells from PBMCs, obtained from culture after CMV antigen stimulation. For the CDR3, the DNA is TGTGCCAGCTCACGGCGGGACAGGACCACAGATACGCAGTATTTT. Translating gives CASSRRDRTTDTQYF. Variable domain in full (rest from reference TRBV18 and TRBJ2-3): NAGVMQNPRHLVRRRGQEARLRCSPMKGHSHVYWYRQLPEEGLKFMVYLQKENIIDESGMPKERFSAEFPKEGPSILRIQQVVRGDSAAYFCASSRRDRTTDTQYFGPGTRLTVL.